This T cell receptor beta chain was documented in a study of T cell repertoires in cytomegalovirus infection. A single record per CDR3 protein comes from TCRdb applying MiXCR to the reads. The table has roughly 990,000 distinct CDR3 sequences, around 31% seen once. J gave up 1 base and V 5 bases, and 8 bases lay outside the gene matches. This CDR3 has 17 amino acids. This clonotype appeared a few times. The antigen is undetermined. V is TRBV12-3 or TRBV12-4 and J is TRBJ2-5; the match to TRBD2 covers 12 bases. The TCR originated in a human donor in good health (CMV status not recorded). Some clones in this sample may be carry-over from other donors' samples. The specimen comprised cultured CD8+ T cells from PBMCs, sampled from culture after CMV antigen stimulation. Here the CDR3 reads CASSDRGLAGSQETQYF. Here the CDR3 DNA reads TGTGCCAGCAGTGATCGAGGACTAGCGGGGAGCCAAGAGACCCAGTACTTC.